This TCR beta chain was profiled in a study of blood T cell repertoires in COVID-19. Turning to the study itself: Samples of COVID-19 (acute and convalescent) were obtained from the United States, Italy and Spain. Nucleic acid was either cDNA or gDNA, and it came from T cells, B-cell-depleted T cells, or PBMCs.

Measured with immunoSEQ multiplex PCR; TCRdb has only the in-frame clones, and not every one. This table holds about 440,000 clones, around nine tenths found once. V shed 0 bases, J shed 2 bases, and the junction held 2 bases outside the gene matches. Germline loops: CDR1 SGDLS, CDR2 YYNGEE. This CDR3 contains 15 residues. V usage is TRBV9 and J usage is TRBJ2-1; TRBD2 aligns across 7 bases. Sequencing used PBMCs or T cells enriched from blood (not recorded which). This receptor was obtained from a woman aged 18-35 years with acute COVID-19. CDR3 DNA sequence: TGTGCCAGCAGCGTAGGGGGGACTACCTACAATGAGCAGTTCTTC. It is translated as CASSVGGTTYNEQFF.